This T cell receptor beta chain was sequenced during a study of Ad26.COV2.S vaccination and SARS-CoV-2 variants. Treatment here: 15 to 20 received Ad26.COV2.S at low or high dose, single or two shots; a few received placebo; per-sample allocation not given. Sampling was performed 63 days after the first vaccine or placebo injection. Sequencing used immunoSEQ multiplex PCR; TCRdb keeps in-frame clones, though not all of them. The sample lists more than 300,000 clones; approximately 80% were seen once. There are 13 residues in the CDR3. V was cut by 3 bases and J by 3 bases, with 8 bases left in between. Germline V gives CDR1 KGHSH, CDR2 LQKENI.

Source: peripheral blood, taken in a trial of Ad26.COV2.S vaccine versus placebo. V usage is TRBV18 and J usage is TRBJ2-5, with D perhaps TRBD1 (5 bases). The clonotype originates from a person aged 18-65 years who received the Ad26.COV2.S COVID-19 vaccine or a placebo. CDR3 sequence: CASSPTAKETQYF. In nucleotides, the CDR3 is TGTGCCAGCTCACCGACAGCTAAAGAGACCCAGTACTTC.